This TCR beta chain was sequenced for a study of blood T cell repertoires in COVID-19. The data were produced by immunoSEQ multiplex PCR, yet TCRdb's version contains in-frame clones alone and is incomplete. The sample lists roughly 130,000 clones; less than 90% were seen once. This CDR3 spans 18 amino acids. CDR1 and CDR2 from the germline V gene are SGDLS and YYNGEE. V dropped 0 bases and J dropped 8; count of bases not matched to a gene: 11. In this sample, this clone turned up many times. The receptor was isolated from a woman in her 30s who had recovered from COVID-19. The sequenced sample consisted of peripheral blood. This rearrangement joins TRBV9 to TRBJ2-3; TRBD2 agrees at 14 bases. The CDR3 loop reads CASSVAMTSGGAEGTQYF. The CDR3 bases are TGTGCCAGCAGCGTAGCTATGACTAGCGGGGGGGCCGAGGGTACGCAGTATTTT.